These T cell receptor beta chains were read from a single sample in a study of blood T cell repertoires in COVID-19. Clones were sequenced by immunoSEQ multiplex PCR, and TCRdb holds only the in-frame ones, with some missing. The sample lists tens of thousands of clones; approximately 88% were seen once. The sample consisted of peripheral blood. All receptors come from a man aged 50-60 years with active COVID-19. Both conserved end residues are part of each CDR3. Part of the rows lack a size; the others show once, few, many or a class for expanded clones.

CASSFEETIDREFSLNTEAFF	TRBV12-1	.	TRBJ1-1
CASSVGYRSSYNSPLHF	TRBV9	few	TRBJ1-6
CASSQARLAGGHSGQETQYF	TRBV3-1/TRBV3-2	.	TRBJ2-5
CASSLPTGGSDTQYF	TRBV5-1	.	TRBJ2-3
CASSRLQGYNEQFF	TRBV18	once	TRBJ2-1
CASSGQGLTEAFF	TRBV5-1	.	TRBJ1-1
CASSLRGETQYF	TRBV5-1	.	TRBJ2-5
CASSPVGGHGELFF	TRBV14	.	TRBJ2-2
CARSRTGNEKLFF	TRBV2	.	TRBJ1-4
CASSLDQGNYGYTF	TRBV7-9	.	TRBJ1-2
CASSLADTQYF	TRBV2	.	TRBJ2-3
CASSPPGQTNSPLHF	TRBV18	.	TRBJ1-6
CASSVGTGRAYEQYF	TRBV9	.	TRBJ2-7
CASSYSWARVNTEAFF	TRBV6-2/TRBV6-3	few	TRBJ1-1
CSASVQRGTTDTQYF	TRBV20-1	.	TRBJ2-3
CASSKGQGDSNEQFF	TRBV5-1	.	TRBJ2-1
CASLGHPDSPLHF	TRBV19	.	TRBJ1-6
CASSLGQSSGYTF	TRBV6-2/TRBV6-3	.	TRBJ1-2
CASSPGTGIIMNTEAFF	TRBV7-9	.	TRBJ1-1
CASSQEGLRQPYNSPLHF	TRBV4-1	.	TRBJ1-6
CASSHQGAFNSPLHF	TRBV3-1/TRBV3-2	.	TRBJ1-6
CATSDHQGGRSNQPQHF	TRBV24-1	once	TRBJ1-5
CASSLLSGRGVWGYTF	TRBV28	.	TRBJ1-2
CAADKGMNTEAFF	TRBV6-5	.	TRBJ1-1
CASSLAGQNYGYTF	TRBV19	.	TRBJ1-2
CASSYGTGATNEKLFF	TRBV5-8	.	TRBJ1-4
CASSLTPGGPYF	TRBV28	.	TRBJ2-3
CASSPVGPTSGELFF	TRBV5-6	.	TRBJ2-2
CASSRAADSSYNEQFF	TRBV19	.	TRBJ2-1
CASSLLGTGGYEQYF	TRBV28	.	TRBJ2-7
CASSPRDRADTEAFF	TRBV7-9	.	TRBJ1-1
CASSVGSSGNEKLFF	TRBV9	.	TRBJ1-4
CASSLIAGGYNEQFF	TRBV11-2	.	TRBJ2-1
CASGDRAENVQETQYF	TRBV3-1/TRBV3-2	.	TRBJ2-5
CASSQELEGEQFF	TRBV4-1	.	TRBJ2-1
CASSPIGERGNEQFF	TRBV18	few	TRBJ2-1
CASSPTGVDYEQYF	TRBV18	.	TRBJ2-7
CASSSQGNTGELFF	TRBV5-1	.	TRBJ2-2
CASSGRDSLNTEAFF	TRBV5-1	once	TRBJ1-1
CASSWGQGTKNIQYF	TRBV28	.	TRBJ2-4
CASTGQPSYNSPLHF	TRBV7-2	.	TRBJ1-6
CAIREPGQGNTEAFF	TRBV10-3	.	TRBJ1-1
CASSLYWQGATGELFF	TRBV28	.	TRBJ2-2
CASSQGIGGQVNSPLHF	TRBV4-3	.	TRBJ1-6
CASSLGQGPSYEQYF	TRBV7-6	.	TRBJ2-7
CAAGKTGGYGYTF	TRBV19	.	TRBJ1-2
CASISYGGGYTF	TRBV6-6	.	TRBJ1-2
CASSVGENTEAFF	TRBV9	.	TRBJ1-1
CATSRDRVEKWVFF	TRBV15	few	TRBJ1-4
CASSLRDSYNSPLHF	TRBV28	.	TRBJ1-6